The 18 T cell receptor beta chains below were found in one sample sequenced in a study of early T cells in non-severe SARS-CoV-2 infection. TCRdb reprocessed the 5' RACE reads with MiXCR, giving one entry per CDR3 protein. The sample comprises about 66,000 distinct CDR3 sequences, around 8.7% of which are singletons, and 2.5% to 3.5% rests with the top ten. What was sequenced was whole blood. The source of these receptors is an adult who was a healthcare worker with PCR-confirmed SARS-CoV-2 infection or an uninfected control (not recorded which).

Judged by abundance, this clonotype is medium-sized. The chain links TRBV6-1 to TRBJ2-1, with D perhaps matching TRBD2 (5 bases). V gave up 2 bases and J gave up 2 bases, with 10 bases separating them. CDR3 length: 15 residues. Germline CDR1 reads MNHNS; CDR2 reads SASEGT. CDR3 region: CASSERGFPYNEQFF. CDR3 coding DNA: TGTGCCAGCAGTGAACGCGGGTTCCCCTACAATGAGCAGTTCTTC.

Written as DNA, the CDR3 is TGTGCCAGCAGCTTAGCTAGTCCTTCCTACAATGAGCAGTTCTTC. Translated, it gives CASSLASPSYNEQFF. The chain combines TRBV11-2 with TRBJ2-1, with no clear D. The CDR3 has 15 amino acids. CDR1 is SGHAT and CDR2 is FQNNGV in the germline V gene. V dropped 1 base and J dropped 1 base, with 8 bases sitting between them.

V and J are TRBV3-1 and TRBJ2-2, with D perhaps given as TRBD1 or TRBD2 (5 bases each). This CDR3 is built from 16 residues. Germline assignment: CDR1 LGHDT and CDR2 YNNKEL (reference sequence). Trimming pared 0 bases from V and 6 bases from J, leaving 14 bases between. CDR3 loop: CASSQELFRGPGELFF. CDR3 in DNA: TGTGCCAGCAGCCAAGAATTGTTTCGGGGACCCGGGGAGCTGTTTTTT.

Many counts were recorded for this clonotype. The chain recombines TRBV6-6 with TRBJ1-3; D gene ambiguous. From germline, CDR1 is MNHNY and CDR2 SVGAGI (reference sequence). This CDR3 has 15 amino acids. V lost 0 bases to trimming and J lost 2 bases, with 8 bases between them. The CDR3 DNA is TGTGCCAGCAGTTACTCGGACGGAGCTGGAAACACCATATATTTT. The encoded protein is CASSYSDGAGNTIYF.

This clonotype has ten or more counts. The CDR3 region is CASSFVGSTEAFF. CDR3 DNA: TGTGCCAGCAGTTTTGTCGGCTCCACTGAAGCTTTCTTT. The J gene is TRBJ1-1, the V gene TRBV27; no reliable D call. This CDR3 comprises 13 residues. Trimming removed 3 bases from V and 4 bases from J, with 9 bases in between. Germline CDR1 MNHEY, CDR2 SMNVEV (reference sequence).

This clonotype was seen a few times. The V gene is TRBV7-2, the J gene TRBJ2-7, with D unresolved. This CDR3 contains 12 residues. Germline lookup yields CDR1 SGHTA and CDR2 FQGNSA. V gave up 4 bases and J gave up 3 bases, with 7 bases separating them. CDR3 in DNA: TGTGCCAGCAGCTCCTTTCTCTACGAGCAGTACTTC. The encoded protein is CASSSFLYEQYF.

This chain's CDR3 is CASSSRTGGENTEAFF. CDR3 bases: TGTGCCAGCAGTTCCCGGACAGGGGGCGAGAACACTGAAGCTTTCTTT. V usage is TRBV27 and J usage is TRBJ1-1, with 11 bases aligning to TRBD1. The V segment lost 4 bases and the J segment 1 base; nucleotides outside the gene matches: 5. Looked up from germline, CDR1 is MNHEY and CDR2 is SMNVEV (reference sequence). CDR3 length: 16 amino acids.

This clonotype was recorded a few times. The chain recombines TRBV10-3 with TRBJ1-1, with a possible D match to TRBD1 (5 bases). Germline CDR1 is ENHRY and CDR2 is SYGVKD. This CDR3 region has 15 residues. Trimming removed 4 bases from V and 3 bases from J, with 15 bases in between. The CDR3 loop is CAISGGSPGDTEAFF. The DNA for the CDR3 is TGTGCCATCAGTGGGGGATCCCCGGGGGACACTGAAGCTTTCTTT.

In its sample, this clonotype was seen many times. The chain uses TRBV25-1 and TRBJ2-7; TRBD1 matches 8 bases. Trimming at V came to 7 bases and at J to 5 bases, leaving 7 bases not matched to a gene. The CDR3 loop spans 13 amino acids. The germline V gene has CDR1 MGHDK and CDR2 SYGVNS. The CDR3 nucleotides read TGTGCCAGCACCGGACAGGGCGAGAACGAGCAGTACTTC. It encodes CASTGQGENEQYF.

The chain joins TRBV9 to TRBJ1-5, with TRBD1 as a possible D gene (5 bases). Germline CDR1 is SGDLS and CDR2 is YYNGEE. The length of the CDR3 is 15 residues. Trimming removed 4 bases at V and 6 bases at J, with 17 bases between. The chain's CDR3 is CASSPSGGAGQPQHF. DNA for the CDR3: TGTGCCAGCAGCCCATCTGGTGGGGCAGGTCAGCCCCAGCATTTT.

This clonotype has more than one count but fewer than ten. The V gene is TRBV6-1, the J gene TRBJ1-5; D not resolved. The CDR3 contains 13 residues. V lost 5 bases to trimming and J lost 5 bases, with 10 bases between them. Germline CDR1 and CDR2: MNHNS and SASEGT. The CDR3 loop reads CASSRTGDQPQHF. CDR3 bases: TGTGCCAGCAGTCGGACCGGCGATCAGCCCCAGCATTTT.

The chain links TRBV27 to TRBJ2-1; D remains ambiguous. This CDR3 contains 13 residues. The V and J ends lost 5 bases and 4 bases respectively, with 9 bases between them. Germline assignment: CDR1 MNHEY and CDR2 SMNVEV (reference sequence). The DNA of the CDR3 is TGTGCCAGCAGTATAAACTATTACAATGAGCAGTTCTTC. This codes for CASSINYYNEQFF.

This sequence joins TRBV18 and TRBJ1-5, with 12 bases lining up with TRBD1. Germline trimming cut 3 bases from V and 7 bases from J; bases unmatched to any gene: 4. The CDR3 loop spans 15 amino acids. CDR1 is KGHSH and CDR2 is LQKENI in the germline V gene. CDR3 nucleotide sequence: TGTGCCAGCTCACCCGGGACAGGGGGCTGGCAGCCCCAGCATTTT. This sequence encodes CASSPGTGGWQPQHF.

The CDR3 DNA sequence: TGTGCCAGCAGCCCCGCAGGGGGGAACACTGAAGCTTTCTTT. It specifies CASSPAGGNTEAFF. The V and J genes are TRBV12-3 or TRBV12-4 and TRBJ1-1; TRBD1 matches 7 bases. CDR3 length: 14 amino acids. V was clipped by 6 bases and J by 1 base; unmatched bases: 5.

This clonotype was seen at least ten times. This chain connects TRBV4-1 to TRBJ1-6; no reliable D call. The length of the CDR3 is 14 residues. V was shortened by 0 bases and J by 7 bases, with 7 bases between the two germline ends. Germline V gene lookup returns CDR1 MGHRA and CDR2 YSYEKL. The CDR3 is CASSQDHRNSPLHF. CDR3 DNA: TGCGCCAGCAGCCAAGATCATCGGAATTCACCCCTCCACTTT.

This clonotype appeared a few times. CDR3 nucleotide sequence: TGTGCCAGCAGAAAAGACAGGGGCTCCTACAATGAGCAGTTCTTC. Translated: CASRKDRGSYNEQFF. The chain uses TRBV5-4 and TRBJ2-1; 8 bases fit TRBD1. The germline CDR1 and CDR2 sequences are SGHNT and YYREEE (reference sequence). The CDR3 extends over 15 amino acids. V was clipped by 5 bases and J by 0 bases; unmatched bases: 4.

This clonotype was detected only a few times. The chain has TRBV5-6 and TRBJ2-3, with D perhaps being TRBD1 or TRBD2 (5 bases each). Germline CDR1 reads SGHDT; CDR2 reads YYEEEE. The V end lost 1 base, the J end lost 0 bases, and 24 bases lay between the germline ends. The CDR3 has 20 amino acids. The CDR3 here is CASSLSFGAGPPLSTDTQYF. The CDR3 DNA reads as TGTGCCAGCAGCTTGTCCTTCGGGGCAGGACCCCCTCTTAGCACAGATACGCAGTATTTT.

This clonotype was counted ten times or more. The rearrangement joins TRBV25-1 to TRBJ2-7; TRBD2 aligns across 7 bases. The CDR3 has 14 residues. With 6 bases clipped from V and 4 bases from J, the junction kept 9 bases outside the gene matches. Germline V lookup: CDR1 MGHDK, CDR2 SYGVNS. Written as DNA, the CDR3 is TGTGCCAGCAGCCGGGGTCTAGCGGCTTACGAGCAGTACTTC. Translation gives CASSRGLAAYEQYF.